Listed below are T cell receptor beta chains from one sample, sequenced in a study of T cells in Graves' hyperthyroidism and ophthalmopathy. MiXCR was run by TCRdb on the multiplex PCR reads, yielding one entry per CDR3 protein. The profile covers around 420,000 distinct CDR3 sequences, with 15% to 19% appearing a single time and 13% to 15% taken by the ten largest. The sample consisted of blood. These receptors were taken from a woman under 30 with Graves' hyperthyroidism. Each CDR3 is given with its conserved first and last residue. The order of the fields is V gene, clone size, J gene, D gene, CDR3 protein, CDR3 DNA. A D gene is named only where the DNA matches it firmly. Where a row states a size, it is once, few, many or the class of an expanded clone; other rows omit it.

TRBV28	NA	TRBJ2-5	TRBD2	CASSSSGGLYQETQYF	TGTGCCAGCAGTTCTAGCGGGGGCCTGTACCAAGAGACCCAGTACTTC
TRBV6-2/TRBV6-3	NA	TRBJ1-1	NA	CASSYSNYRANTEAFF	TGTGCCAGCAGTTACTCGAACTACAGGGCGAACACTGAAGCTTTCTTT
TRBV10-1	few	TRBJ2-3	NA	CASSESRTDTQYF	TGCGCCAGCAGTGAGTCACGCACAGATACGCAGTATTTT
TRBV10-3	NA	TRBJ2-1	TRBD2	CAISARLAGGSYNEQFF	TGTGCCATCAGTGCTCGGTTAGCGGGAGGTTCCTACAATGAGCAGTTCTTC
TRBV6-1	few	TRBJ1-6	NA	CASRVRQGIYSYNSPLHF	TGTGCCAGCAGAGTGAGGCAGGGGATTTACTCCTATAATTCACCCCTCCACTTT
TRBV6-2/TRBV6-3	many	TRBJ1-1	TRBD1	CASRRSDRGTEAFF	TGTGCCAGCAGACGATCGGACAGGGGGACTGAAGCTTTCTTT
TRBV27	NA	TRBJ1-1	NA	CASSDLGGGNTEAFF	TGTGCCAGCAGTGACCTAGGGGGTGGGAACACTGAAGCTTTCTTT
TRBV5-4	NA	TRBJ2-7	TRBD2	CAGSSLGLENEQYF	TGTGCCGGCAGCTCCCTGGGACTAGAAAACGAGCAGTACTTC
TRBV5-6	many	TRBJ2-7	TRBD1	CASSLEFRTGVNEQYF	TGTGCCAGCAGCTTGGAGTTTCGGACAGGGGTAAACGAGCAGTACTTC
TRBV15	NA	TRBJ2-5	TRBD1	CATSRSLEGAETQYF	TGTGCCACCAGCAGATCCCTAGAGGGGGCGGAGACCCAGTACTTC
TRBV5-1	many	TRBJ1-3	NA	CASSLGDNSGNTIYF	TGCGCCAGCAGCTTGGGGGACAACTCTGGAAACACCATATATTTT
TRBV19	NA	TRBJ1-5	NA	CASSKAYSNQPQHF	TGTGCCAGTAGTAAGGCGTATAGCAATCAGCCCCAGCATTTT
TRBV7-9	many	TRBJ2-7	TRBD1	CASSPPGQAFYEQYF	TGTGCCAGCAGCCCCCCGGGACAGGCATTCTACGAGCAGTACTTC
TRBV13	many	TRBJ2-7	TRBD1	CASSSKDGTGRLEQYF	TGTGCCAGCAGCTCGAAAGACGGGACAGGGAGGCTCGAGCAGTACTTC
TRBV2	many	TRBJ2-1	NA	CASSMDRLELIEQFF	TGTGCCAGCAGCATGGACCGGCTAGAGCTGATTGAGCAGTTCTTC
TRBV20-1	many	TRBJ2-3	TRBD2	CSASSRGLAAGTDTQYF	TGCAGTGCTAGTTCGAGGGGACTAGCGGCAGGCACAGATACGCAGTATTTT
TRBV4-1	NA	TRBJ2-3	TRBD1	CASQPGTGGTDTQYF	TGCGCCAGCCAACCCGGGACAGGGGGCACAGATACGCAGTATTTT
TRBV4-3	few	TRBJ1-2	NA	CASSQDAEGHYGYTF	TGCGCCAGCAGCCAAGATGCGGAGGGCCACTATGGCTACACCTTC
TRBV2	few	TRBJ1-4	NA	CASSFGQPNEKLFF	TGTGCCAGCAGCTTTGGACAGCCTAATGAAAAACTGTTTTTT
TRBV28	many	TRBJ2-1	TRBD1	CASSEGQRNEQFF	TGTGCCAGCAGTGAGGGACAGCGCAATGAGCAGTTCTTC
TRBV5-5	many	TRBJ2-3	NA	CASSFQTGTSDTQYF	TGTGCCAGCAGCTTTCAGACAGGAACTTCAGATACGCAGTATTTT
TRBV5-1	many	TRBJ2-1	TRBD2	CASSYLTIPTSGRGHEQFF	TGCGCCAGCAGCTATCTAACGATCCCCACTAGCGGGAGGGGGCATGAGCAGTTCTTC
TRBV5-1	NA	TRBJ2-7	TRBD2	CASSLEGSGNYEQYF	TGCGCCAGCAGCTTGGAGGGTAGCGGGAATTACGAGCAGTACTTC
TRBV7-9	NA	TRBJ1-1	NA	CASSLTFF	TGTGCCAGCAGCTTAACTTTCTTT
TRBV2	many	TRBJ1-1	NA	CASRYRGFNTEAFF	TGTGCCAGCAGGTATAGGGGGTTTAACACTGAAGCTTTCTTT
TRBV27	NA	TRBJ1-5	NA	CASSLRNPGVGNQPQHF	TGTGCCAGCAGTCTCCGCAACCCCGGGGTAGGCAATCAGCCCCAGCATTTT
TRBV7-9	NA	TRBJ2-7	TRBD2	CASSFQGLAGGPYEQYF	TGTGCCAGCAGCTTCCAGGGACTAGCGGGAGGGCCCTACGAGCAGTACTTC
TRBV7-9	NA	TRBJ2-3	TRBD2	CASSLASSGDTDTQYF	TGTGCCAGCAGCTTAGCCTCTAGCGGGGACACAGATACGCAGTATTTT
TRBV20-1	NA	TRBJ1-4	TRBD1	CSARGREEKLFF	TGCAGCGCCAGGGGGCGGGAAGAAAAACTGTTTTTT
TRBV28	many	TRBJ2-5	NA	CASRTTLKETQYF	TGTGCCAGCAGGACCACCTTGAAAGAGACCCAGTACTTC
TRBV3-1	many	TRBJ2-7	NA	CASSRQGGLPSFEQYF	TGTGCCAGCAGCCGCCAAGGGGGTCTACCGAGTTTTGAGCAGTACTTC
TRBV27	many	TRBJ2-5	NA	CASSPLYQSPRTYQETQYF	TGTGCCAGCAGCCCCCTCTACCAATCACCCCGGACGTACCAAGAGACCCAGTACTTC
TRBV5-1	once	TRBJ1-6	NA	CASSLGPGSDSPLHF	TGCGCCAGCAGCTTGGGCCCGGGGAGCGATTCACCCCTCCACTTT
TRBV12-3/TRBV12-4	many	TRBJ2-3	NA	CASSARWRAVTDTQYF	TGTGCCAGCAGCGCTCGCTGGCGGGCCGTCACAGATACGCAGTATTTT
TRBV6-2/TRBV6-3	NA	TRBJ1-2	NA	CTVLGNYGYTF	TGTACCGTCCTAGGCAACTATGGCTACACCTTC
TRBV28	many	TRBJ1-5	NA	CASSSGTRGGQPQHF	TGTGCCAGCAGTTCCGGGACCCGAGGTGGGCAGCCCCAGCATTTT
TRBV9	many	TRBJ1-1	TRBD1	CASSGTGLGSTEAFF	TGTGCCAGCAGCGGGACAGGGTTAGGATCCACTGAAGCTTTCTTT
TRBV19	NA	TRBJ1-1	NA	CASSIPAPNTEAFF	TGTGCCAGTAGTATCCCTGCGCCTAACACTGAAGCTTTCTTT
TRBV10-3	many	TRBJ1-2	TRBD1	CAIGDRGSNGYTF	TGTGCCATCGGAGACAGGGGGTCTAATGGCTACACCTTC
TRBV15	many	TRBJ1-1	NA	CATSRDTQGSTEAFF	TGTGCCACCAGCAGAGATACGCAGGGATCCACTGAAGCTTTCTTT
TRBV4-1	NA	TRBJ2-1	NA	CASSQEKAESSYNEQFF	TGCGCCAGCAGCCAAGAAAAGGCGGAGAGCTCCTACAATGAGCAGTTCTTC